The present entry profiles one T cell receptor beta chain with its context. The entry originates in a study of blood T cell repertoires in COVID-19. Whole-study context: Specimens from acute and convalescent COVID-19 originated in the United States, Italy and Spain.

This table comes from immunoSEQ multiplex PCR, and its TCRdb copy is limited to in-frame clones, with some not included. Seen here are 210,000 or so clones, over 80% observed once, and the top ten hold approximately 3.5%. In terms of age and location, participants ranged from roughly 18 to 90 years and lived in about 25 US areas. Exposed enrollees had met someone with a PCR-confirmed or clinician-diagnosed COVID-19 case at some point within the 2 weeks before study entry. The source material was PBMCs or T cells enriched from blood (not recorded which). The TCR comes from a woman in her twenties or thirties who had been exposed to COVID-19.

The CDR3 region is CASSLWEGAYNEQFF. The CDR3 DNA is TGTGCCAGCAGCTTATGGGAAGGGGCCTACAATGAGCAGTTCTTC. The chain links TRBV7-8 to TRBJ2-1, with D perhaps TRBD1 (5 bases). V lost 2 bases, J lost 2 bases, and 10 bases lay in between. The CDR3 sequence is 15 residues long. CDR1 and CDR2 (germline): SGHVS, FQNEAQ.